A selection of T cell receptor beta chains follows, all from one sample in a study of blood T cells in healthy people across ages. From the 5' RACE reads, TCRdb called clonotypes with MiXCR, one entry per CDR3 protein. The table includes 800,000 or so distinct CDR3 sequences, approximately 65% detected once. Sequenced sample: blood. These receptors were taken from a man aged 25 to 45 in good health. The CDR3 runs from the conserved cysteine through the conserved F or W. The D gene is left open where the match is weak. Size is stated for part of the rows, as once, few or many counts, or as a class when the clone is expanded.

J gene: TRBJ2-3
D gene: TRBD1
clone size: NA
V gene: TRBV12-5
CDR3 DNA: TGTGCTAGTGGTCTCCGATCCGGGACAGAATCAGATACGCAGTATTTT
CDR3 protein: CASGLRSGTESDTQYF

J gene: TRBJ1-2
D gene: TRBD1
clone size: few
V gene: TRBV5-6
CDR3 DNA: TGTGCCAGCAGCTTGGTTCCGGGACAGTCTAACTATGGCTACACCTTC
CDR3 protein: CASSLVPGQSNYGYTF

J gene: TRBJ2-7
D gene: NA
clone size: NA
V gene: TRBV4-1
CDR3 DNA: TGCGCCAGCAGCCATGTACCGACAGGGAGGTCCTACGAGCAGTACTTC
CDR3 protein: CASSHVPTGRSYEQYF

J gene: TRBJ2-3
D gene: TRBD1
clone size: NA
V gene: TRBV2
CDR3 DNA: TGTGCCAGCAGTTGGACAGGGGCGGGCCCAGATACGCAGTATTTT
CDR3 protein: CASSWTGAGPDTQYF

J gene: TRBJ1-6
D gene: TRBD1
clone size: NA
V gene: TRBV12-3/TRBV12-4
CDR3 DNA: TGTGCCAGCAGCACGGGACAGACCTCCTATAATTCACCCCTCCACTTT
CDR3 protein: CASSTGQTSYNSPLHF

J gene: TRBJ2-7
D gene: TRBD1
clone size: few
V gene: TRBV5-1
CDR3 DNA: TGTGCCAGCAGCCCGGGACAGGGGGCCAACGAGCAGTACTTC
CDR3 protein: CASSPGQGANEQYF

J gene: TRBJ1-1
D gene: NA
clone size: NA
V gene: TRBV27
CDR3 DNA: TGTGCCAGCAGCCCCCGGTTGGTGGGCAGGACTGAAGCTTTCTTT
CDR3 protein: CASSPRLVGRTEAFF

J gene: TRBJ2-6
D gene: NA
clone size: NA
V gene: TRBV12-3/TRBV12-4
CDR3 DNA: TGTGCCAGCAGTTTTCGACAGACACAAATCTCTGGGGCCAACGTCCTGACTTTC
CDR3 protein: CASSFRQTQISGANVLTF

J gene: TRBJ1-1
D gene: NA
clone size: NA
V gene: TRBV28
CDR3 DNA: TGTGCCAGCAGTTTCTACAGTCAGAACACTGAAGCTTTCTTT
CDR3 protein: CASSFYSQNTEAFF

J gene: TRBJ2-7
D gene: NA
clone size: NA
V gene: TRBV5-1
CDR3 DNA: TGCGCCAGCAAGGCGGAATACGAGCAGTACTTC
CDR3 protein: CASKAEYEQYF